Here is one TCR beta chain with its context. The sample originates from a study of technical replicates of blood from a handful of donors. Assay: immunoSEQ multiplex PCR; the TCRdb copy retains only in-frame clones and omits some. Of tens of thousands of clones listed, 80% to 95% are singletons. The sequence came from a human donor in good health. The sample consisted of T cells isolated from PBMCs.

CDR3 coding DNA: TGTGCCAGCAGCGGATCGATTTTGACAGGGTCCTATGGCTACACCTTC. Translating it yields CASSGSILTGSYGYTF. The chain has TRBV9 and TRBJ1-2; TRBD1 matches at 7 bases. CDR3 length: 16 amino acids. The trim removed 3 bases at V and 4 bases at J, leaving 12 bases unmatched. Germline V gene data show CDR1 as SGDLS and CDR2 as YYNGEE. Looking up the rest from reference TRBV9 and TRBJ1-2 gives the full variable domain: DSGVTQTPKHLITATGQRVTLRCSPRSGDLSVYWYQQSLDQGLQFLIQYYNGEERAKGNILERFSAQQFPDLHSELNLSSLELGDSALYFCASSGSILTGSYGYTFGSGTRLTVV.